The 3 T cell receptor beta chains given below trace back to one sample, sequenced in a study of T cell responses to AZD1222 COVID-19 vaccine. Sequencing used immunoSEQ multiplex PCR; TCRdb keeps in-frame clones, though not all of them. The sample yields roughly 150,000 clones, around four fifths seen once. Sequences were derived from peripheral blood, sampled on day 0 of AZD1222 vaccination. The receptors were sampled from an adult in good health.

The V call is TRBV6-5, the J call TRBJ2-2, with TRBD1 identical over 11 bases. The CDR3 sequence is 15 residues long. Trimming removed 6 bases from V and 4 bases from J; junction bases left unmatched: 4. The germline CDR1 and CDR2 sequences are MNHEY and SVGAGI. CDR3 sequence: CASRGQGASTGELFF. The DNA for the CDR3 is TGTGCCAGCAGAGGACAGGGGGCAAGCACCGGGGAGCTGTTTTTT.

The chain carries TRBV2 and TRBJ1-3; D gene unclear. Germline values: CDR1 SNHLY, CDR2 FYNNEI. The CDR3 runs to 15 residues. V lost 1 base and J lost 3, with 10 bases in between. The CDR3 loop reads CASSEEGISGNTIYF. The CDR3 coding sequence is TGTGCCAGCAGTGAAGAAGGGATCAGTGGAAACACCATATATTTT.

V usage is TRBV11-2 and J usage is TRBJ1-1; 7 nucleotides align to TRBD1. Germline assignment: CDR1 SGHAT and CDR2 FQNNGV. V lost 5 bases to trimming and J lost 4 bases; unmatched junction nucleotides: 16. The CDR3 length is 17 residues. CDR3 nucleotides: TGTGCCAGCAGCCTCTTAGGGCGGAGACAGGGCGGCACTGAAGCTTTCTTT. It codes for CASSLLGRRQGGTEAFF.